These 24 T cell receptor beta chains were all obtained from the same sample, sequenced in a study of shared clonotypes between healthy human individuals. The method was immunoSEQ multiplex PCR; TCRdb's version includes in-frame clones alone and lacks a portion of them. The data hold roughly 1.4 million clones, with approximately 98.5% observed a single time. Sequenced material: naive CD4+ T cells sorted from blood. The subset was: CD45RA+ positively selected. The receptor set was obtained from a man between 25 and 39 years old in good health.

The rearrangement uses TRBV11-2 and TRBJ2-5; D gene ambiguous. The CDR3 loop spans 14 amino acids. Trimming removed 1 base from V and 3 bases from J, with 9 bases in between. Germline V lookup: CDR1 SGHAT, CDR2 FQNNGV. CDR3 in DNA: TGTGCCAGCAGCTTAGGCCTGAATAAAGAGACCCAGTACTTC. This codes for CASSLGLNKETQYF.

This rearrangement joins TRBV9 to TRBJ2-2; 10 bases map to TRBD1. The CDR3 is 15 residues long. Germline assignment: CDR1 SGDLS and CDR2 YYNGEE. V lost 4 bases, J lost 4 bases, and 4 bases stayed unmatched. The CDR3 sequence: CASSLRDRGTGELFF. The CDR3 DNA reads TGTGCCAGCAGCCTGCGGGACAGGGGCACCGGGGAGCTGTTTTTT.

Details on this clone: This same CDR3 is encoded by further DNA sequences in the sample. The chain is built from TRBV9 and TRBJ2-3; 8 nucleotides line up with TRBD2. CDR1 is SGDLS, CDR2 YYNGEE, per germline. This CDR3 region has 15 residues. Unmatched junction bases numbered 0, after V lost 0 bases and J lost 0 bases. The DNA for the CDR3 is TGTGCCAGCAGCGTAGCTAGCGGGAGCACAGATACGCAGTATTTT. It codes for CASSVASGSTDTQYF.

This clone has just one count. The chain couples TRBV5-1 to TRBJ2-2; no clear D gene. The germline V and J ends were trimmed by 2 bases and 6 bases, with 8 bases remaining between them. The germline V gene has CDR1 SGHRS and CDR2 YFSETQ. The CDR3 sequence is 13 residues long. Here the CDR3 reads CASSFGPAGELFF. The CDR3 coding sequence is TGCGCCAGCAGCTTCGGACCGGCCGGGGAGCTGTTTTTT.

The J gene is TRBJ2-3, the V gene TRBV10-3; D not certain. Germline V gene lookup returns CDR1 ENHRY and CDR2 SYGVKD. V dropped 5 bases and J dropped 3 bases, with 9 bases sitting between them. The CDR3 spans 13 residues. The CDR3 reads CAISPGRTDTQYF. In DNA form, the CDR3 reads TGTGCCATCAGTCCCGGACGGACAGATACGCAGTATTTT.

This rearrangement joins TRBV7-2 to TRBJ2-3; a possible D gene is TRBD2 (7 bases). Germline V gives CDR1 SGHTA, CDR2 FQGNSA. V shed 5 bases and J shed 5 bases, with 20 bases lying between them. The CDR3 is 16 amino acids. The CDR3: CASSGRGASGRDTQYF. DNA for the CDR3: TGTGCCAGCAGCGGCAGGGGCGCTAGCGGAAGAGATACGCAGTATTTT.

The chain is built from TRBV5-4 and TRBJ2-6; 8 bases map to TRBD2. The CDR3 loop spans 15 amino acids. V dropped 2 bases and J dropped 2; count of bases not matched to a gene: 0. The V gene's germline CDR1 is SGHNT and CDR2 YYREEE (reference sequence). The CDR3 nucleotides are TGTGCCAGCAGCTTCGGGAGGGCTGGGGCCAACGTCCTGACTTTC. Its protein is CASSFGRAGANVLTF.

The rearrangement joins TRBV28 to TRBJ2-7; 10 bases map to TRBD1. CDR1 is MDHEN, CDR2 SYDVKM, per germline. CDR3 size: 18 residues. V was pared by 4 bases and J by 0 bases, with 12 bases of the junction left unmatched. The CDR3, as DNA: TGTGCCAGCAGTTCCCGGGACAGGGGCCTTGAAAACTCCTACGAGCAGTACTTC. Translated: CASSSRDRGLENSYEQYF.

V and J are TRBV10-1 and TRBJ2-5; D is ambiguous. Trimming stripped 6 bases from V and 3 bases from J, with 8 bases between. Germline-derived CDR1 and CDR2 are WNHNN and SYGVQD (reference sequence). This CDR3 contains 12 residues. The DNA for the CDR3 is TGCGCCAGCAGCTCAGGTGAAGAGACCCAGTACTTC. This gives the protein CASSSGEETQYF.

This chain uses TRBV7-9 with TRBJ2-7; D possibly matches TRBD1 or TRBD2 (5 bases each). Germline V gene lookup returns CDR1 SEHNR and CDR2 FQNEAQ (reference sequence). CDR3 size: 14 residues. Trimming left V 4 bases short and J 0 bases short, with 10 bases between. CDR3 nucleotides: TGTGCCAGCAGCTCCCCCGGGGCCTCCTACGAGCAGTACTTC. Its translation is CASSSPGASYEQYF.

V gene TRBV5-1 combines with J gene TRBJ2-3, with 11 nucleotides matching TRBD2. Looked up from germline, CDR1 is SGHRS and CDR2 is YFSETQ. The CDR3 has 16 amino acids. J was trimmed by 6 bases and V by 4 bases; bases with no gene match: 10. CDR3 coding DNA: TGCGCCAGCAGCCGTAAGACTAGCGGGGAGGGGGATACGCAGTATTTT. The encoded protein is CASSRKTSGEGDTQYF. The full variable domain, its missing parts supplied by reference TRBV5-1 and TRBJ2-3, is KAGVTQTPRYLIKTRGQQVTLSCSPISGHRSVSWYQQTPGQGLQFLFEYFSETQRNKGNFPGRFSGRQFSNSRSEMNVSTLELGDSALYLCASSRKTSGEGDTQYFGPGTRLTVL.

CDR3 loop: CASSIRTSGGGETQYF. The CDR3, as DNA: TGTGCCAGTAGTATTCGGACTAGCGGAGGAGGAGAGACCCAGTACTTC. The chain links TRBV19 to TRBJ2-5; 10 bases agree with TRBD2. V lost 3 bases to trimming and J lost 4 bases; unmatched junction nucleotides: 8. Germline V gene lookup returns CDR1 LNHDA and CDR2 SQIVND (reference sequence). This CDR3 is built from 16 residues.

This sequence joins TRBV2 and TRBJ1-4, with a weak D call TRBD1 (5 bases). The germline V gene has CDR1 SNHLY and CDR2 FYNNEI. Trimming took 7 bases from V and 3 from J, leaving 12 bases between them. The CDR3 has 14 residues. The chain's CDR3 is CASTWDGPNEKLFF. CDR3 DNA sequence: TGTGCCAGCACCTGGGACGGACCTAATGAAAAACTGTTTTTT.

With regard to this clone: The final CDR3 position lacks the conserved phenylalanine or tryptophan, pointing to a likely read error. It is unclear where the CDR3 begins or ends on the DNA, so no DNA is shown, and the CDR3 is as TCRdb lists it. The V gene is TRBV6-6, the J gene TRBJ1-2. Germline V gene data show CDR1 as MNHNY and CDR2 as SVGAGI (reference sequence). The CDR3 sequence runs 13 residues, both termini included. The CDR3 here is CASSYSRTGDRSL.

The chain uses TRBV27 and TRBJ1-5; D is ambiguous. V lost 0 bases, J lost 7 bases, and 7 bases lay in between. Germline values: CDR1 MNHEY, CDR2 SMNVEV (reference sequence). CDR3 size: 13 residues. The CDR3 sequence: CASSLSGMQPQHF. The CDR3 DNA sequence: TGTGCCAGCAGTTTATCAGGGATGCAGCCCCAGCATTTT.

This rearrangement joins TRBV18 to TRBJ2-1; possible D gene TRBD2, 6 bases. CDR1 and CDR2 (germline): KGHSH, LQKENI. CDR3 length equals 17 residues. V shed 3 bases and J shed 7 bases, with 22 bases lying between them. The CDR3 is CASSPSPGRYSGNEQFF. CDR3 nucleotide sequence: TGTGCCAGCTCACCCTCTCCAGGGAGGTATAGTGGGAATGAGCAGTTCTTC. Together with reference TRBV18 and TRBJ2-1, the CDR3 gives the full variable domain: NAGVMQNPRHLVRRRGQEARLRCSPMKGHSHVYWYRQLPEEGLKFMVYLQKENIIDESGMPKERFSAEFPKEGPSILRIQQVVRGDSAAYFCASSPSPGRYSGNEQFFGPGTRLTVL.

The J gene is TRBJ2-1, the V gene TRBV5-8, with 9 bases matching TRBD2. V gave up 0 bases and J gave up 7 bases; unmatched junction bases: 8. The CDR3 contains 16 residues. Germline lookup yields CDR1 SGHTS and CDR2 YDEGEE. Here the CDR3 DNA reads TGTGCCAGCAGCTTGGTGCATAGCGGGAGTTGGAATGAGCAGTTCTTC. Protein product: CASSLVHSGSWNEQFF.

The chain joins TRBV5-4 to TRBJ2-6; D gene uncertain. Trimming removed 3 bases from V and 0 bases from J, with 13 bases in between. CDR1 is SGHNT, CDR2 YYREEE, per germline (reference sequence). This CDR3 is built from 17 residues. CDR3 loop: CASSSVFKGSGANVLTF. The CDR3 region has the DNA TGTGCCAGCAGCTCAGTATTTAAAGGCTCTGGGGCCAACGTCCTGACTTTC.

CDR3 nucleotides: TGTGCCAGTAGTATTGGGCAGGGGGCGCTTTCCTACGAGCAGTACTTC. It specifies CASSIGQGALSYEQYF. The rearrangement uses TRBV19 and TRBJ2-7; 8 positions agree with TRBD1. The CDR3 is 16 residues long. Germline V gives CDR1 LNHDA, CDR2 SQIVND (reference sequence). J was trimmed by 1 base and V by 3 bases; bases with no gene match: 8.

This rearrangement joins TRBV19 to TRBJ2-7; D remains ambiguous. The CDR3 loop spans 13 amino acids. Germline CDR1 reads LNHDA; CDR2 reads SQIVND (reference sequence). Trimming took 1 base from V and 7 from J, leaving 11 bases between them. The CDR3 spells CASSIGAGGEQYF. The CDR3, as DNA: TGTGCCAGTAGTATAGGGGCCGGCGGTGAGCAGTACTTC.

This rearrangement joins TRBV5-5 to TRBJ2-2, with TRBD2 matching over 7 bases. CDR1 and CDR2 from the germline V gene are SGHKS and YYEKEE (reference sequence). The V and J ends lost 1 base and 6 bases, in that order; junction bases with no gene match: 6. The CDR3 is made up of 15 amino acids. CDR3 in amino acids: CASSLRREFSGELFF. The CDR3, as DNA: TGTGCCAGCAGCTTGAGGCGGGAGTTTTCCGGGGAGCTGTTTTTT.

The chain is built from TRBV5-4 and TRBJ2-4; weak D call: TRBD2 (6 bases). The CDR3 has 14 residues. CDR1 is SGHNT and CDR2 is YYREEE in the germline V gene (reference sequence). Trimming took off 2 bases at V and 5 bases at J, with 11 bases between the two ends. The CDR3 spells CASSLAGHENIQYF. CDR3 sequence (DNA): TGTGCCAGCAGCTTAGCGGGCCATGAAAACATTCAGTACTTC.

This chain uses TRBV4-2 with TRBJ2-1; 10 bases agree with TRBD2. This CDR3 spans 18 amino acids. V was clipped by 2 bases and J by 6 bases; unmatched bases: 13. CDR1 is LGHNA, CDR2 YNFKEQ, per germline. The CDR3 coding sequence is TGTGCCAGCAGCCAAATCGAGGTGGCTAGCGGGAGCCCCAATGAGCAGTTCTTC. Amino acid sequence: CASSQIEVASGSPNEQFF.

This clone came up once. The chain couples TRBV6-5 to TRBJ2-7; 8 bases agree with TRBD2. Germline CDR1 and CDR2: MNHEY and SVGAGI. After removal of 5 bases from V and 3 bases from J, the junction contained 3 bases not matched to a gene. This CDR3 is built from 13 residues. CDR3 bases: TGTGCCAGCAGTCGGGGGGGTGGCTACGAGCAGTACTTC. Its protein is CASSRGGGYEQYF.